These 4 T cell receptor beta chains came from one sample sequenced in a study of T cell repertoires in aging, cancer and after chemotherapy. Amplification of TCR beta used genomic DNA extracted from peripheral blood. A mixed TRB-A/B primer pool amplified rearranged TRB by multiplex touch-down PCR. Each CDR3 protein is one row after TCRdb ran MiXCR on the multiplex PCR reads. The table includes about 1,400 distinct CDR3 sequences, 35% to 45% detected once. The material sequenced was blood. These receptors originate from a human donor with a solid tumor.

The chain uses TRBV4-3 and TRBJ2-6; D remains ambiguous. Trimming took 0 bases from V and 0 from J, leaving 18 bases between them. The germline V gene encodes CDR1 LGHNA and CDR2 YSLEER. The CDR3 has 20 residues. The CDR3 here is CASSQDRSRESYSGANVLTF. DNA for the CDR3: TGCGCCAGCAGCCAAGATCGATCACGAGAGTCTTACTCTGGGGCCAACGTCCTGACTTTC.

The chain joins TRBV7-9 to TRBJ2-2, with D uncertain. This CDR3 contains 17 residues. Germline loops: CDR1 SEHNR, CDR2 FQNEAQ (reference sequence). Trimming pared 3 bases from V and 3 bases from J, leaving 17 bases between. Here the CDR3 reads CASSFRRPGPHTGELFF. The CDR3 nucleotides are TGTGCCAGCAGCTTTCGGCGACCCGGGCCACACACCGGGGAGCTGTTTTTT.

The chain links TRBV12-3 or TRBV12-4 to TRBJ2-2, with D perhaps given as TRBD1 or TRBD2 (6 bases each). Trimming shortened V by 6 bases and J by 5 bases, and 22 bases separated the two germline ends. The CDR3 loop spans 17 amino acids. CDR3: CASSLQRGVWRTGELFF. The CDR3 bases are TGTGCCAGCAGCCTACAAAGGGGGGTATGGCGGACCGGGGAGCTGTTTTTT.

The rearrangement uses TRBV6-5 and TRBJ1-1, with D maybe TRBD1 (6 bases). Between the trimmed V and J ends, which lost 4 bases and 4 bases, there was a span of 13 bases. From germline, CDR1 is MNHEY and CDR2 SVGAGI. There are 14 residues in the CDR3. CDR3 protein: CASSWGRDATEAFF. Written as DNA, the CDR3 is TGTGCCAGCAGTTGGGGGCGGGATGCCACTGAAGCTTTCTTT.